Below, 19 T cell receptor beta chains from the same sample are listed, as sequenced in a study of blood T cell repertoires in COVID-19. TCRdb keeps only in-frame clones here, not all; method: immunoSEQ multiplex PCR. The table lists tens of thousands of clones, around four fifths of them singletons. The sequencing sample was made of peripheral blood. These receptors were obtained from a human donor in a cohort sampled during active COVID-19.

The chain couples TRBV7-9 to TRBJ2-1; unclear D gene. V gave up 3 bases and J gave up 13 bases, with 19 bases separating them. The CDR3 has 14 residues. From germline, CDR1 is SEHNR and CDR2 FQNEAQ (reference sequence). For the CDR3, the DNA is TGTGCCAGCAGCTTTGATTCATCTCCGGGTTCTCAGTTCTTC. Amino acids: CASSFDSSPGSQFF.

This CDR3 is CASRAGGEFTEAFF. The CDR3 DNA sequence: TGTGCCAGCAGGGCGGGAGGGGAGTTCACTGAAGCTTTCTTT. The chain combines TRBV2 with TRBJ1-1; D might be TRBD1 (5 bases). Germline V gene data show CDR1 as SNHLY and CDR2 as FYNNEI. With 6 bases removed from V and 4 bases from J, the gap between germline ends came to 15 bases. The CDR3 is 14 residues long.

The V and J genes are TRBV5-1 and TRBJ2-3, with 7 nucleotides matching TRBD2. The germline gives CDR1 SGHRS, CDR2 YFSETQ. J gave up 7 bases and V 3 bases, and 11 bases lay outside the gene matches. The CDR3 spans 15 residues. The CDR3 DNA follows: TGCGCCAGCAGCTCCGGGGGGAGCGGGATAAATACGCAGTATTTT. Protein product: CASSSGGSGINTQYF.

The V call is TRBV2, the J call TRBJ2-3; D remains ambiguous. The CDR3 loop spans 12 amino acids. V dropped 3 bases and J dropped 4 bases, with 5 bases sitting between them. Germline loops: CDR1 SNHLY, CDR2 FYNNEI. The CDR3: CASSERADTQYF. CDR3 sequence (DNA): TGTGCCAGCAGTGAGCGCGCAGATACGCAGTATTTT.

The V and J genes are TRBV11-2 and TRBJ2-2, with D uncertain. The CDR3 is 14 amino acids. Germline V gene data show CDR1 as SGHAT and CDR2 as FQNNGV. The V end lost 1 base, the J end lost 5 bases, and 8 bases lay between the germline ends. The CDR3: CASSLVRVTGELFF. CDR3 in DNA: TGTGCCAGCAGCTTAGTAAGAGTTACCGGGGAGCTGTTTTTT.

This chain connects TRBV2 to TRBJ1-5; no definite D call. The CDR3 sequence is 11 residues long. Trimming removed 6 bases at V and 7 bases at J, with 7 bases between. Per germline, CDR1 SNHLY and CDR2 FYNNEI. Written as DNA, the CDR3 is TGTGCCAGCAGGGTTCGGCAGCCCCAGCATTTT. Its translation is CASRVRQPQHF.

The CDR3 DNA follows: TGTGCCATCAGTGAAGGGGAAGGGCAGAACACTGAAGCTTTCTTT. Its protein product is CAISEGEGQNTEAFF. This rearrangement joins TRBV10-3 to TRBJ1-1; a possible D gene is TRBD1 (5 bases). Germline V gene lookup returns CDR1 ENHRY and CDR2 SYGVKD. This CDR3 has 15 amino acids. Deletions cut 3 bases from V and 1 base from J, with 12 bases between.

The chain employs TRBV7-9 and TRBJ2-3; TRBD2 aligns across 8 bases. The CDR3 is made up of 16 amino acids. The germline CDR1 and CDR2 sequences are SEHNR and FQNEAQ (reference sequence). V lost 5 bases, J lost 1 base, and 8 bases stayed unmatched. The CDR3 loop reads CASSPLTGGRTDTQYF. In DNA form, the CDR3 reads TGTGCCAGCAGCCCCCTCACGGGGGGGCGCACAGATACGCAGTATTTT.

This clone came up a few times. The chain recombines TRBV19 with TRBJ1-1, with a weak D call TRBD1 (5 bases). Germline CDR1 reads LNHDA; CDR2 reads SQIVND (reference sequence). CDR3 length: 13 residues. The germline V and J ends were trimmed by 2 bases and 3 bases, with 7 bases remaining between them. The CDR3 sequence is CASSIQGHTEAFF. The CDR3 region has the DNA TGTGCCAGTAGTATACAGGGTCACACTGAAGCTTTCTTT. Using reference TRBV19 and TRBJ1-1 for the parts outside the CDR3, the full variable domain is DGGITQSPKYLFRKEGQNVTLSCEQNLNHDAMYWYRQDPGQGLRLIYYSQIVNDFQKGDIAEGYSVSREKKESFPLTVTSAQKNPTAFYLCASSIQGHTEAFFGQGTRLTVV.

J is TRBJ1-1 and V is TRBV5-1; 7 nucleotides line up with TRBD1. The V gene's germline CDR1 is SGHRS and CDR2 YFSETQ. Unmatched junction bases numbered 7, after V lost 0 bases and J lost 11 bases. The CDR3 has 13 amino acids. The CDR3 here is CASSLARGEKAFF. The CDR3 DNA follows: TGCGCCAGCAGCTTGGCCAGGGGGGAAAAGGCTTTCTTT.

V is TRBV28 and J is TRBJ1-6; 7 bases agree with TRBD1. This CDR3 contains 16 residues. CDR1 and CDR2 from the germline V gene are MDHEN and SYDVKM. The trim removed 6 bases at V and 6 bases at J, leaving 11 bases unmatched. In nucleotides, the CDR3 is TGTGCCAGCAGCCTTAGTCCGGGACAGATTAATTCACCCCTCCACTTT. It translates to CASSLSPGQINSPLHF.

The chain links TRBV4-1 to TRBJ1-6; D not resolved. The CDR3 runs to 16 residues. Trimming took off 0 bases at V and 0 bases at J, with 6 bases between the two ends. Germline values: CDR1 MGHRA, CDR2 YSYEKL. CDR3 nucleotides: TGCGCCAGCAGCCAAGATGAGAGCTCCTATAATTCACCCCTCCACTTT. Protein: CASSQDESSYNSPLHF.

V is TRBV19 and J is TRBJ2-2; D not resolved. V lost 6 bases, J lost 1 base, and 9 bases lay in between. This CDR3 comprises 14 residues. The germline CDR1 and CDR2 sequences are LNHDA and SQIVND (reference sequence). The CDR3 reads CASSLYGNTGELFF. Here the CDR3 DNA reads TGTGCCAGTAGCCTCTACGGGAACACCGGGGAGCTGTTTTTT.

This rearrangement joins TRBV3-1 (or the pseudogene TRBV3-2) to TRBJ2-5; TRBD2 aligns across 14 bases. Trimming took 4 bases from V and 5 from J; bases not matched to a gene: 6. Looked up from germline, CDR1 is LGHDT and CDR2 is YNNKEL (reference sequence). The CDR3 is 16 residues long. CDR3: CASSPTSGGAGETQYF. The CDR3 DNA sequence: TGTGCCAGCAGCCCGACTAGCGGGGGGGCCGGGGAGACCCAGTACTTC.

V and J are TRBV15 and TRBJ1-1; 9 nucleotides align to TRBD1. Germline-derived CDR1 and CDR2 are LNHNV and YYDKDF (reference sequence). The CDR3 extends over 12 amino acids. J lost 11 bases, V lost 8 bases, and 9 bases had no gene match. CDR3 sequence: CATVGTGFRAFF. The CDR3, as DNA: TGTGCCACCGTGGGGACAGGGTTCAGGGCTTTCTTT.

This clone was seen more than once but under ten times. V and J are TRBV27 and TRBJ1-6; D is undetermined. The germline V gene has CDR1 MNHEY and CDR2 SMNVEV (reference sequence). V was clipped by 2 bases and J by 0 bases, with 8 bases between them. CDR3 length: 16 amino acids. CDR3 DNA sequence: TGTGCCAGCAGTTTAATGCCGGGCTCCTATAATTCACCCCTCCACTTT. Translating it yields CASSLMPGSYNSPLHF.

The chain recombines TRBV6-5 with TRBJ2-7; 7 bases match TRBD2. Looked up from germline, CDR1 is MNHEY and CDR2 is SVGAGI. The CDR3 spans 14 residues. V trimming: 10 bases; J trimming: 0 bases; junction bases outside the gene matches: 9. CDR3 nucleotides: TGTGCCACCACGCGGGAGCCTATCTCCTACGAGCAGTACTTC. The encoded protein is CATTREPISYEQYF.

The V call is TRBV7-6, the J call TRBJ2-2; 10 bases match TRBD1. Per the germline V gene, CDR1 is SGHVS and CDR2 is FNYEAQ. V was pared by 1 base and J by 5 bases, with 7 bases of the junction left unmatched. The CDR3 is made up of 17 amino acids. The CDR3 DNA is TGTGCCAGCAGCTTAGGTAGACAGGGGGCCGGTACCGGGGAGCTGTTTTTT. It is translated as CASSLGRQGAGTGELFF.

In DNA, the CDR3 is TGTGCCAGCAGTTTACCTATCCAGGGACAGGGGAAACATGAAGCTTTCTTT. Translation: CASSLPIQGQGKHEAFF. The chain couples TRBV28 to TRBJ1-1, with TRBD1 matching 10 bases. This CDR3 comprises 17 residues. V dropped 2 bases and J dropped 7; count of bases not matched to a gene: 13. The V gene's germline CDR1 is MDHEN and CDR2 SYDVKM.